This TCR beta chain derives from a study of cytotoxic CD8 clonotypes in ibrutinib-treated CLL. Study-wide context: Partial responses numbered around 25 and complete responses 2; after a median about 62 months, 14 stayed remitted and about twelve progressed.

Germline lookup yields CDR1 MGHRA and CDR2 YSYEKL. J was trimmed by 7 bases and V by 7 bases; bases with no gene match: 5. The CDR3 runs 13 residues. Generated by immunoSEQ multiplex PCR, the TCRdb table keeps only in-frame clones and is missing some. The sample holds 150,000 or so clones; approximately 90% are singletons and the top ten take 3% to 3.5%. This clone was counted only a few times. This TCR came from a human donor with chronic lymphocytic leukemia. The material was PBMCs, obtained at disease progression, from a patient treated with ibrutinib. The chain is built from TRBV4-1 and TRBJ2-1, with 9 bases matching TRBD2. This CDR3 is CASNGGRGNEQFF. For the CDR3, the DNA is TGCGCCAGCAATGGCGGGAGGGGGAATGAGCAGTTCTTC.